Presented here are 21 T cell receptor beta chains from one specimen sequenced in a study of spatial heterogeneity in lung cancer. The study's findings and limits: Tumor mutation count correlated with how many alpha and beta TCRs expanded intratumorally.

No cognate antigen is known for these TCRs. Time point noted: sample taken at primary tumor resection. TCRdb passed the 5' RACE reads through MiXCR, listing each CDR3 protein once. The sample holds some 20,000 distinct CDR3 sequences, more than 15% seen once. This sample comprised lung tumor tissue, obtained at surgery. These TCRs come from a female donor with early-stage non-small cell lung cancer.

This clonotype came up many times. The J gene is TRBJ2-1, the V gene TRBV7-3; 7 nucleotides match TRBD2. The CDR3 runs to 15 residues. The germline CDR1 and CDR2 sequences are SGHTA and FQGTGA. V shed 1 base and J 4 bases; nucleotides not matched to a gene: 4. The CDR3 spells CASSLMGGGYNEQFF. As DNA, the CDR3 is TGTGCCAGCAGCTTAATGGGGGGGGGGTACAATGAGCAGTTCTTC.

This clonotype has a count of ten or more. The CDR3 sequence: CASSLPPTDTQYF. DNA of the CDR3: TGCGCCAGCAGCTTACCGCCCACAGATACGCAGTATTTT. The chain carries TRBV5-1 and TRBJ2-3; D remains ambiguous. Germline CDR1 is SGHRS and CDR2 is YFSETQ. Trimming took off 2 bases at V and 2 bases at J, with 6 bases between the two ends. The CDR3 extends over 13 amino acids.

This chain uses TRBV28 with TRBJ2-7; D gene unclear. Germline lookup yields CDR1 MDHEN and CDR2 SYDVKM. The CDR3 extends over 13 amino acids. Trimming removed 5 bases from V and 4 bases from J, with 12 bases in between. CDR3 protein: CASSRLLGYEQYF. For the CDR3, the DNA is TGTGCCAGCAGTCGACTCCTTGGGTACGAGCAGTACTTC.

This clonotype was counted between two and nine times. Mismatch with germline at one junction end may stem from a read error. The chain links TRBV28 to TRBJ2-3; TRBD2 matches 9 bases. Germline CDR1 reads MDHEN; CDR2 reads SYDVKM. The CDR3 extends over 15 amino acids. The CDR3 region is CASSVSGTSKDTQYF. For the CDR3, the DNA is TGTGCCAGCAGTGTCTCCGGGACTAGCAAAGATACGCAGTATTTT.

The chain combines TRBV7-9 with TRBJ2-5; D tentatively reads TRBD1 or TRBD2 (5 bases each). Germline V gene lookup returns CDR1 SEHNR and CDR2 FQNEAQ (reference sequence). The V end was cut by 6 bases, the J end by 7 bases, with 18 bases between. The CDR3 spans 14 residues. In nucleotides, the CDR3 is TGTGCCAGCAGAGCATCCGGGACCCGAGTGACCCAGTACTTC. It yields the protein CASRASGTRVTQYF.

V usage is TRBV28 and J usage is TRBJ2-1; D gene uncertain. The CDR3 has 14 residues. Germline V gene sequence: CDR1 MDHEN, CDR2 SYDVKM. Trimming removed 5 bases from V and 9 bases from J, with 17 bases in between. The CDR3 protein is CASSTFSAVVEQFF. The CDR3 DNA reads as TGTGCCAGCAGTACCTTTTCTGCCGTAGTTGAGCAGTTCTTC.

This clonotype qualifies as medium-sized. The V gene is TRBV19, the J gene TRBJ1-5, with no clear D. V dropped 8 bases and J dropped 2 bases, with 13 bases sitting between them. CDR3 size: 14 residues. Germline values: CDR1 LNHDA, CDR2 SQIVND (reference sequence). CDR3 region: CASGEGSGNQPQHF. The CDR3 coding sequence is TGTGCCAGTGGGGAGGGAAGCGGCAATCAGCCCCAGCATTTT.

This clonotype showed up many times. The DNA of the CDR3 is TGCAGTATTACAGGAGCCTCCTACAATGAGCAGTTCTTC. It encodes CSITGASYNEQFF. The chain uses TRBV29-1 and TRBJ2-1; tentatively, D is TRBD1 (5 bases). The CDR3 has 13 residues. Germline-derived CDR1 and CDR2 are SQVTM and ANQGSEA.

The chain couples TRBV19 to TRBJ2-1; TRBD2 aligns across 12 bases. Germline assignment: CDR1 LNHDA and CDR2 SQIVND (reference sequence). V dropped 5 bases and J dropped 9; count of bases not matched to a gene: 8. CDR3 length: 15 amino acids. CDR3 in amino acids: CASSYRLAGGGEQFF. CDR3 bases: TGTGCCAGTAGTTACCGTCTAGCGGGAGGGGGTGAGCAGTTCTTC.

This clonotype was seen a handful of times. V usage is TRBV2 and J usage is TRBJ2-3, with D perhaps TRBD2 (5 bases). V shed 6 bases and J shed 1 base, with 17 bases lying between them. The CDR3 extends over 16 amino acids. Germline V gene sequence: CDR1 SNHLY, CDR2 FYNNEI. The CDR3 nucleotides read TGTGCCAGCAGGGAACTAGATCCTATTCGCACAGATACGCAGTATTTT. Translation: CASRELDPIRTDTQYF.

This clonotype was seen ten or more times. V gene TRBV5-1 combines with J gene TRBJ2-3; TRBD1 aligns across 9 bases. CDR1 is SGHRS, CDR2 YFSETQ, per germline. The J segment lost 5 bases and the V segment lost 2 bases, leaving 6 bases of the junction unmatched. This CDR3 is 15 amino acids long. CDR3 in amino acids: CASSLPGQGGDTQYF. The DNA for the CDR3 is TGCGCCAGCAGCTTACCGGGACAGGGTGGAGATACGCAGTATTTT. The variable domain in full, with the rest retrieved from reference TRBV5-1 and TRBJ2-3, is KAGVTQTPRYLIKTRGQQVTLSCSPISGHRSVSWYQQTPGQGLQFLFEYFSETQRNKGNFPGRFSGRQFSNSRSEMNVSTLELGDSALYLCASSLPGQGGDTQYFGPGTRLTVL.

The chain uses TRBV24-1 and TRBJ2-7, with 8 positions matching TRBD2. The CDR3 covers 16 residues. Trimming took 3 bases from V and 2 from J; bases not matched to a gene: 8. Germline V lookup: CDR1 KGHDR, CDR2 SFDVKD. CDR3 amino acids: CATSDPIAGLPYEQYF. In DNA, the CDR3 is TGTGCCACCAGTGATCCTATAGCGGGATTGCCCTACGAGCAGTACTTC.

This clonotype occurred a few times. The J gene is TRBJ2-3, the V gene TRBV20-1; 13 bases are a match to TRBD2. Losses at the gene ends were 6 bases for V and 4 bases for J; bases not matched to a gene: 13. Germline CDR1 is DFQATT and CDR2 is SNEGSKA (reference sequence). The CDR3 totals 17 residues. The DNA of the CDR3 is TGCAGTGCGGAGTCAACAGGACTAGCGGGAGCTTCAGATACGCAGTATTTT. Residues: CSAESTGLAGASDTQYF.

This clonotype was seen repeatedly, ten times or more. The CDR3 protein is CASSSRRELFF. The CDR3 DNA follows: TGTGCCAGCAGCTCCCGACGGGAGCTGTTTTTT. The chain uses TRBV7-2 and TRBJ2-2; D remains unclear. Germline loops: CDR1 SGHTA, CDR2 FQGNSA. The CDR3 is 11 residues long. Trimming removed 4 bases at V and 9 bases at J, with 6 bases between.

This clonotype was counted ten times or more. This chain connects TRBV10-3 to TRBJ2-7, with 8 bases that match TRBD2. The CDR3 contains 14 residues. Looked up from germline, CDR1 is ENHRY and CDR2 is SYGVKD. J lost 2 bases, V lost 2 bases, and 2 bases had no gene match. As DNA, the CDR3 is TGTGCCATCAGTGAGCGGGAGGGGACCTACGAGCAGTACTTC. It codes for CAISEREGTYEQYF.

This clonotype occurred many times. The rearrangement uses TRBV12-3 or TRBV12-4 and TRBJ2-3, with D perhaps being TRBD1 or TRBD2 (6 bases each). The CDR3 sequence is 18 residues long. Deletions cut 0 bases from V and 1 base from J, with 17 bases between. DNA of the CDR3: TGTGCCAGCAGTTTAGCCACGATAGGGGGGCTCGGCACAGATACGCAGTATTTT. This codes for CASSLATIGGLGTDTQYF.

This clonotype was seen a few times. The V call is TRBV18, the J call TRBJ2-1, with D possibly matching TRBD1 (5 bases). CDR3 length: 13 amino acids. Germline CDR1 and CDR2: KGHSH and LQKENI. V lost 2 bases to trimming and J lost 9 bases, with 11 bases between them. The CDR3 here is CASSPTPTAEQFF. The CDR3 region has the DNA TGTGCCAGCTCACCAACACCGACAGCTGAGCAGTTCTTC.

Comment on this clonotype: At one of its ends the junction is not consistent with the germline gene, which may arise from a read error. The chain has TRBV24-1 and TRBJ2-3; possibly TRBD1 for D (5 bases). This CDR3 spans 13 amino acids. The germline V gene encodes CDR1 KGHDR and CDR2 SFDVKD. The CDR3 DNA reads TGTGCCACGGCGACAGAACGGGCAGATACGCAGGATTTT. This translates into CATATERADTQDF.

This clonotype occurred a few times. This chain joins TRBV6-5 and TRBJ2-5; D gene uncertain. V was clipped by 2 bases and J by 4 bases, with 11 bases between them. This CDR3 comprises 14 residues. Per germline, CDR1 MNHEY and CDR2 SVGAGI. CDR3 amino acids: CASSYGKRLETQYF. The CDR3 nucleotides are TGTGCCAGCAGTTACGGGAAGAGGTTAGAGACCCAGTACTTC.

This clonotype was observed many times. The chain uses TRBV27 and TRBJ2-6, with TRBD1 as a possible D gene (6 bases). V dropped 6 bases and J dropped 4 bases, with 16 bases sitting between them. The CDR3 spans 16 residues. Looked up from germline, CDR1 is MNHEY and CDR2 is SMNVEV (reference sequence). CDR3 loop: CASSRYQGNGANVLTF. The CDR3 DNA is TGTGCCAGCAGCCGATACCAGGGGAACGGGGCCAACGTCCTGACTTTC.

The sample holds many counts of this clonotype. The V call is TRBV7-9, the J call TRBJ2-2, with TRBD1 matching 7 bases. The germline CDR1 and CDR2 sequences are SEHNR and FQNEAQ (reference sequence). Trimming at V came to 0 bases and at J to 7 bases, leaving 5 bases not matched to a gene. The CDR3 consists of 15 residues. The CDR3 spells CASSLARQGNGELFF. The CDR3 DNA follows: TGTGCCAGCAGCTTAGCGCGACAGGGAAACGGGGAGCTGTTTTTT.